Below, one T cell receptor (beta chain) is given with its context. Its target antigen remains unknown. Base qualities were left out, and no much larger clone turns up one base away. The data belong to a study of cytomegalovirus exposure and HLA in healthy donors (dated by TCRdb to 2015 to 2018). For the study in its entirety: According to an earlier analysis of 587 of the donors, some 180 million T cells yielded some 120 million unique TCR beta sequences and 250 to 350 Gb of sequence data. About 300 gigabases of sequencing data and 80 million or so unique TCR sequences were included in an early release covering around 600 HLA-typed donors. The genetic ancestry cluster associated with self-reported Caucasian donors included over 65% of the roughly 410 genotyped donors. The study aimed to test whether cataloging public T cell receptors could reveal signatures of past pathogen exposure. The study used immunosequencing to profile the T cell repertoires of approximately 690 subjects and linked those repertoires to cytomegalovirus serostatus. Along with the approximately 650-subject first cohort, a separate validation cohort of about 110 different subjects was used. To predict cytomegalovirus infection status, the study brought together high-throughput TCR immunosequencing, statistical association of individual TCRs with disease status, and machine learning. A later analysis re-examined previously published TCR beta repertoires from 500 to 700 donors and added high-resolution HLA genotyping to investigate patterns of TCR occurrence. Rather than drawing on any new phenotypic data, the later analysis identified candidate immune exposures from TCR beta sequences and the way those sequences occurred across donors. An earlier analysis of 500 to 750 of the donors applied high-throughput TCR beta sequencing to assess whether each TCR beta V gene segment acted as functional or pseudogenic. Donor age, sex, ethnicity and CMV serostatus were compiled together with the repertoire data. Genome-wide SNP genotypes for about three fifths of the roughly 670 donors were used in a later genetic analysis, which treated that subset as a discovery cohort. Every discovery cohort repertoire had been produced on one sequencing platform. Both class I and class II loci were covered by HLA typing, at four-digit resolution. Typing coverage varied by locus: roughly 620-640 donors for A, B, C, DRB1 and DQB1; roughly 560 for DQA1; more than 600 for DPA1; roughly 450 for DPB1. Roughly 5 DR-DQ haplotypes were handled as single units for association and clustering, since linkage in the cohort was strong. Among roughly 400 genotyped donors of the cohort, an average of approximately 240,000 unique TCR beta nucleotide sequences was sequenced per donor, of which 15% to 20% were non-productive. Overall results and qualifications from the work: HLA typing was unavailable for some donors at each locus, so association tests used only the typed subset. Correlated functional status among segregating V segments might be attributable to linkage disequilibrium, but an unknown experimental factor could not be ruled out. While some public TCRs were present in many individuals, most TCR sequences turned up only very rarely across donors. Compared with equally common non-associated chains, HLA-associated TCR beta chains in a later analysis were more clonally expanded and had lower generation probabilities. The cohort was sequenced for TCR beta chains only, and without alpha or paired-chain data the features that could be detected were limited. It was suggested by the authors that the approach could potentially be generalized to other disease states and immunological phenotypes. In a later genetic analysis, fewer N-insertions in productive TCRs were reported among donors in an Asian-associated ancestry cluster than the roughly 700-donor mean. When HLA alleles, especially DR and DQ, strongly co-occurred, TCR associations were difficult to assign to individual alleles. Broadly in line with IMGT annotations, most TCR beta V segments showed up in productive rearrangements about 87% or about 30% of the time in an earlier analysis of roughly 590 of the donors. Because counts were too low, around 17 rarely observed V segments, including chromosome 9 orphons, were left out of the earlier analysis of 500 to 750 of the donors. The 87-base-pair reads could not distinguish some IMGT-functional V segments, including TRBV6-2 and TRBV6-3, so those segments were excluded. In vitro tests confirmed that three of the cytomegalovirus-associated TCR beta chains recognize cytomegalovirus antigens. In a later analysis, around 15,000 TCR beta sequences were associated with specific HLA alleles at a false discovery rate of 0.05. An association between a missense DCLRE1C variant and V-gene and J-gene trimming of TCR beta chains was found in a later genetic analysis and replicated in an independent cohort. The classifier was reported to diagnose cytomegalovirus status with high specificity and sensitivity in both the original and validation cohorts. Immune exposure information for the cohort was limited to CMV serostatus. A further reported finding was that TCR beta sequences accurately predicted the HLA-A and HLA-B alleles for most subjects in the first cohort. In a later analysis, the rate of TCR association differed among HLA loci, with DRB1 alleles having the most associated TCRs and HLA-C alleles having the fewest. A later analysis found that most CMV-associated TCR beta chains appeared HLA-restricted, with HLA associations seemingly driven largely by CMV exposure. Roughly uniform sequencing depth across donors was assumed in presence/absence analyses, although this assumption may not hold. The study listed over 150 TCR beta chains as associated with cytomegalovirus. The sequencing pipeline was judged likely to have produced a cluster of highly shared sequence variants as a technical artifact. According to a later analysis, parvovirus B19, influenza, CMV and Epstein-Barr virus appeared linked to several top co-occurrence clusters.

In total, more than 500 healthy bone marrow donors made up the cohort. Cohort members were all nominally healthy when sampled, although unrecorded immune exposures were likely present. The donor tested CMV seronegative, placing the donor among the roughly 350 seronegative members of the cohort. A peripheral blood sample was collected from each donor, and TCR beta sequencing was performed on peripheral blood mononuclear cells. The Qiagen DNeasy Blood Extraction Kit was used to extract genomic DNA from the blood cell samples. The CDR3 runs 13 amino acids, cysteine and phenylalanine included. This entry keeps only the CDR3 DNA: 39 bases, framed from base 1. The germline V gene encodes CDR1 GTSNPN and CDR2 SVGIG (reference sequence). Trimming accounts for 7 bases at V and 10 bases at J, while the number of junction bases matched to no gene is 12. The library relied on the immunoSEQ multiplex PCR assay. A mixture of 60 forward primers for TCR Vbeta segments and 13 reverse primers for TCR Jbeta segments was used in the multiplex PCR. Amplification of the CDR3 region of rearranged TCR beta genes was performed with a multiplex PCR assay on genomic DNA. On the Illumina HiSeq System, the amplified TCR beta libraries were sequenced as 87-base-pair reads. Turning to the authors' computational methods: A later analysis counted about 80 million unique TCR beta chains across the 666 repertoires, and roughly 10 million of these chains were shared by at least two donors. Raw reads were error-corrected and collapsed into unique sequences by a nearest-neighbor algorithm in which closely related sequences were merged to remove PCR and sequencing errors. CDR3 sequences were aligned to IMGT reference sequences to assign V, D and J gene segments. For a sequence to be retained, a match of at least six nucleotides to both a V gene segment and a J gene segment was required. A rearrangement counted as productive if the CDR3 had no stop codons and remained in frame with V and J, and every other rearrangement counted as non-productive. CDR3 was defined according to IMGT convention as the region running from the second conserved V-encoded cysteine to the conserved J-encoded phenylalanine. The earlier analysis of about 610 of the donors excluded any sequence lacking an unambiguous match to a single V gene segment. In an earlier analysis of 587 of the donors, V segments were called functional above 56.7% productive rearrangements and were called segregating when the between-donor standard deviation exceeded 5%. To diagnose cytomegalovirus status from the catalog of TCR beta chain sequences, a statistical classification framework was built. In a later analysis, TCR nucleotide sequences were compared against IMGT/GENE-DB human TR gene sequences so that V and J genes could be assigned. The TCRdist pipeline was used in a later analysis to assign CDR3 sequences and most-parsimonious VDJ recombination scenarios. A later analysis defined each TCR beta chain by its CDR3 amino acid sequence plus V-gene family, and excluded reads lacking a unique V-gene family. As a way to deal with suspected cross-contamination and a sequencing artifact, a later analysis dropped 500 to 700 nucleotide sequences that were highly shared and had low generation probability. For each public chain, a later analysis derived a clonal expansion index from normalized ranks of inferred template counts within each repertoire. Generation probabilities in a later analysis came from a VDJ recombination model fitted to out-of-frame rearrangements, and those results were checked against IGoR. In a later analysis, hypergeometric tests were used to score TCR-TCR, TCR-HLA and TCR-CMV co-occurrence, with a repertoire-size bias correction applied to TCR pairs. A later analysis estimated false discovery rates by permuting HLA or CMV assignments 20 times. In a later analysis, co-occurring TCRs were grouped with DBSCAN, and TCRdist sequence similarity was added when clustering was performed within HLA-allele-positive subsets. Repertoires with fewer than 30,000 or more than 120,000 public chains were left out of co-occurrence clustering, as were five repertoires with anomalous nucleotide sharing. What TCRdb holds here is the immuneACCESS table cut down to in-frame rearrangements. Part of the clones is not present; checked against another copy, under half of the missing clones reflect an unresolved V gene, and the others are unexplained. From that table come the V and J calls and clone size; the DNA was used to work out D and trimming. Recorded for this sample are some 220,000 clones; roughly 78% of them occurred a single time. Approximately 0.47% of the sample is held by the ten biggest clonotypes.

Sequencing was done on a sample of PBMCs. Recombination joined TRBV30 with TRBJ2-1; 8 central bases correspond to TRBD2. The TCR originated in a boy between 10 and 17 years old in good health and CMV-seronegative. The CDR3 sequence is CASNGGASNEQFF. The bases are TGTGCCTCAAACGGGGGGGCTAGTAACGAGCAGTTCTTC.